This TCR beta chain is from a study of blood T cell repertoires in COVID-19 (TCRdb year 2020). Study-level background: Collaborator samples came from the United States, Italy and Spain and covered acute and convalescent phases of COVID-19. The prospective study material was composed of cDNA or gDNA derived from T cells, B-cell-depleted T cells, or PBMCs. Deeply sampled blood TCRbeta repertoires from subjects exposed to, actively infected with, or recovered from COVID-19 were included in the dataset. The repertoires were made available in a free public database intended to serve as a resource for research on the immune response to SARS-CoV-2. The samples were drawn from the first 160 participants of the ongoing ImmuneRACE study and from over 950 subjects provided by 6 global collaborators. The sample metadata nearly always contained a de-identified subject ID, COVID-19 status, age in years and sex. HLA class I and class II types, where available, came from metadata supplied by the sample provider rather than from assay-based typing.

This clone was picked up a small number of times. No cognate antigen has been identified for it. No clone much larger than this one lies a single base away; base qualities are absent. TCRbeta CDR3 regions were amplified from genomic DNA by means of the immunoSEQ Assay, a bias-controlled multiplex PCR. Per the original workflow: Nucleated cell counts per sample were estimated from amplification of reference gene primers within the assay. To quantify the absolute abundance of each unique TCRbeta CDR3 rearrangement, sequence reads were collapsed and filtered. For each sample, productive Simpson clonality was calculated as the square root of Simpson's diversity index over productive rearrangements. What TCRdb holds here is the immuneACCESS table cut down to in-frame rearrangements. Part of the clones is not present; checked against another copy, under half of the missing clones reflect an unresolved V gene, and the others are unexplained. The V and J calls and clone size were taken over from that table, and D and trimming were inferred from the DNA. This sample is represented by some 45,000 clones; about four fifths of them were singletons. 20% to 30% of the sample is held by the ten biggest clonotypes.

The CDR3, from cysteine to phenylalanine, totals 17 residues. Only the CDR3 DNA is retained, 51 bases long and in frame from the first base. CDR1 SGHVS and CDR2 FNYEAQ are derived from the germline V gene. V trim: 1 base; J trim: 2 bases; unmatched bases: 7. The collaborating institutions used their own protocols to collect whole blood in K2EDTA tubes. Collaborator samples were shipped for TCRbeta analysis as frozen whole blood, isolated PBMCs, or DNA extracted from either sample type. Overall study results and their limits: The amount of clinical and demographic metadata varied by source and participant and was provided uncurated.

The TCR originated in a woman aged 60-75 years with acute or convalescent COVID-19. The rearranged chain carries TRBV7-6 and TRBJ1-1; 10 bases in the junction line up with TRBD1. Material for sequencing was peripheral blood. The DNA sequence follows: TGTGCCAGCAGCTTAGTATTGGACAGGGGGGGCAACACTGAAGCTTTCTTT. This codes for CASSLVLDRGGNTEAFF.